This T cell receptor (beta chain) was identified during a study of HIV-infected patients and healthy controls. Study details: In 14 of 16 patients, CD4 counts climbed slightly after three months but remained subnormal. General study results and limits: Treated samples reflected only about three months of therapy, arguably too short to observe immune reconstitution. HIV+ repertoires were severely depleted of MAIT alpha-chain CDR3s, unlike healthy controls.

This CDR3 has 12 residues. V was trimmed by 0 bases and J by 4 bases, leaving 4 bases between them. Approximately 510 ng RNA was reverse transcribed with alpha and beta constant-region primers. Separate chain-specific third strand synthesis with multiplexing indices produced the alpha and beta libraries. TCRdb re-derived calls from the 5' RACE reads in MiXCR, one entry per CDR3 protein. This sample yields several thousand distinct CDR3 sequences, of which less than 9% are seen a single time; approximately 16% belongs to the top ten. This clonotype has ten or more counts. Its target is not known. Follow-up blood was drawn about 14 weeks, roughly three months, after antiretroviral therapy began. Whole blood was used without fractionation, so all unsorted peripheral T cells were included.

The specimen was blood, collected during antiretroviral therapy. The rearrangement uses TRBV12-3 or TRBV12-4 and TRBJ2-7; the D is unclear. This receptor was taken from an adult with HIV infection. CDR3 sequence (DNA): TGTGCCAGCAGTTTAGCGGGTTACGAGCAGTACTTC. Translating it yields CASSLAGYEQYF.